Listed here is a single T cell receptor beta chain. TCRdb recomputed calls from the 5' RACE reads with MiXCR, one row per CDR3 protein. The profile shows about 150,000 distinct CDR3 sequences, approximately 32% of them singletons. The CDR3 runs to 14 residues. Germline V gene data show CDR1 as ENHRY and CDR2 as SYGVKD. The V gene lost 6 bases and the J gene lost 8 bases, with 17 bases spanning the gap. This specimen belongs to a study of CD8 T cells in ankylosing spondylitis. This TCR was sampled from a male donor with ankylosing spondylitis. This chain links TRBV10-3 with TRBJ1-3, with a possible D match to TRBD1 (5 bases). The sample comprised synovial fluid, either unsorted or a sorted T cell fraction (not recorded which). Here the CDR3 reads CAIRAGRSIDTIYF. As DNA, the CDR3 is TGTGCCATCAGGGCGGGACGTTCCATCGACACCATATATTTT.